The 27 T cell receptor beta chains listed next were all sequenced from one sample in a study of Ad26.COV2.S vaccination and SARS-CoV-2 variants. Produced via immunoSEQ multiplex PCR; TCRdb's table is partial and in-frame only. The sample shows 450,000 to 550,000 clones, about 91% of them seen only once. This sample's treatment: about 20 received Ad26.COV2.S at low or high dose, single or two shots; about 5 received placebo; per-sample allocation not given. Collection of samples fell on day 63 after the first vaccine or placebo injection. This specimen consisted of peripheral blood, obtained in a trial of Ad26.COV2.S vaccine versus placebo. The receptor set was obtained from a person between 18 and 65 years old who received the Ad26.COV2.S COVID-19 vaccine or a placebo.

This CDR3 is CASSQLNLGFQETQYF. The CDR3 DNA reads TGCGCCAGCAGCCAACTAAATTTAGGTTTCCAAGAGACCCAGTACTTC. This chain links TRBV4-1 with TRBJ2-5; D unresolved. The V and J ends lost 2 bases and 1 base respectively, with 14 bases between them. The CDR3 sequence is 16 residues long. Germline CDR1 and CDR2: MGHRA and YSYEKL.

The chain is built from TRBV12-5 and TRBJ2-2, with 7 bases matching TRBD2. The CDR3 totals 15 residues. The V segment lost 5 bases and the J segment 6 bases; nucleotides outside the gene matches: 9. CDR1 is LGHNT and CDR2 is FRNRAP in the germline V gene. The CDR3 bases are TGTGCTAGTGGTCTACGACTAGCTTTAGCCGGGGAGCTGTTTTTT. Translating gives CASGLRLALAGELFF.

This clone was counted once. The chain carries TRBV11-2 and TRBJ2-7; D gene uncertain. Germline lookup yields CDR1 SGHAT and CDR2 FQNNGV. The CDR3 has 13 residues. V was clipped by 5 bases and J by 6 bases, with 14 bases between them. The CDR3 loop is CASSLGPTVEQYV. As DNA, the CDR3 is TGTGCCAGCAGCCTCGGCCCAACGGTCGAGCAGTACGTC.

This rearrangement joins TRBV7-9 to TRBJ1-2; TRBD1 matches at 11 bases. Trimming at V came to 4 bases and at J to 4 bases, leaving 5 bases not matched to a gene. There are 15 residues in the CDR3. CDR1 is SEHNR, CDR2 FQNEAQ, per germline (reference sequence). CDR3 in amino acids: CASSSSDRGLYGYTF. CDR3 bases: TGTGCCAGCAGCTCTTCGGACAGGGGGCTCTATGGCTACACCTTC. Complete variable domain (other parts from reference TRBV7-9 and TRBJ1-2): DTGVSQNPRHKITKRGQNVTFRCDPISEHNRLYWYRQTLGQGPEFLTYFQNEAQLEKSRLLSDRFSAERPKGSFSTLEIQRTEQGDSAMYLCASSSSDRGLYGYTFGSGTRLTVV.

The chain recombines TRBV27 with TRBJ2-7; possibly TRBD1 or TRBD2 for D (5 bases each). Per germline, CDR1 MNHEY and CDR2 SMNVEV (reference sequence). The ends were cut back, 1 base at V and 5 bases at J, with 12 bases in the middle. The CDR3 length is 14 residues. The CDR3 here is CASSLYGAVDEQYF. Here the CDR3 DNA reads TGTGCCAGCAGTTTATACGGGGCCGTCGACGAGCAGTACTTC.

The V gene is TRBV2, the J gene TRBJ1-2, with D unresolved. CDR1 and CDR2 (germline): SNHLY, FYNNEI. The CDR3 has 13 amino acids. V dropped 4 bases and J dropped 2 bases, with 8 bases sitting between them. The CDR3 region is CASSAPGNYGYTF. Written as DNA, the CDR3 is TGTGCCAGCAGTGCGCCGGGCAACTATGGCTACACCTTC.

V and J are TRBV2 and TRBJ2-2; possible D gene TRBD1, 6 bases. From germline, CDR1 is SNHLY and CDR2 FYNNEI. The CDR3 totals 14 residues. Trimming shortened V by 6 bases and J by 6 bases, and 14 bases separated the two germline ends. Written as DNA, the CDR3 is TGTGCCAGCAGACGTGAACAGGGTCCCGGGGAGCTGTTTTTT. Translation: CASRREQGPGELFF.

The V gene is TRBV6-1, the J gene TRBJ1-1; D may be TRBD1 (5 bases). The germline V and J ends were trimmed by 3 bases and 0 bases, with 11 bases remaining between them. CDR3 length: 15 residues. Germline CDR1 MNHNS, CDR2 SASEGT. The CDR3 DNA is TGTGCCAGCAGTGACCGACAGTCATTGAACACTGAAGCTTTCTTT. This encodes CASSDRQSLNTEAFF.

The rearrangement links TRBV6-6 to TRBJ1-4, with TRBD1 identical over 9 bases. Germline V gene lookup returns CDR1 MNHNY and CDR2 SVGAGI (reference sequence). With 5 bases clipped from V and 8 bases from J, the junction kept 15 bases outside the gene matches. The CDR3 runs 17 residues. The CDR3 coding sequence is TGTGCCAGCAGTCTAGGACAGGGGAGAGTTCCGAGGGAAAAACTGTTTTTT. It translates to CASSLGQGRVPREKLFF.

The gene calls are TRBV5-1 and TRBJ2-1; D uncertain. Germline loops: CDR1 SGHRS, CDR2 YFSETQ. CDR3 length: 13 residues. V lost 0 bases, J lost 5 bases, and 6 bases lay in between. CDR3: CASSLAPNNEQFF. DNA of the CDR3: TGCGCCAGCAGCTTGGCACCAAACAATGAGCAGTTCTTC.

This chain links TRBV18 with TRBJ1-5; D not resolved. CDR3 size: 18 residues. V dropped 3 bases and J dropped 1 base, with 19 bases sitting between them. Germline V gives CDR1 KGHSH, CDR2 LQKENI. The CDR3 here is CASSPRPEWGLSNQPQHF. CDR3 coding DNA: TGTGCCAGCTCACCGCGACCGGAATGGGGTTTGAGCAATCAGCCCCAGCATTTT. The full variable domain, in which reference TRBV18 and TRBJ1-5 provide the parts outside the CDR3, is NAGVMQNPRHLVRRRGQEARLRCSPMKGHSHVYWYRQLPEEGLKFMVYLQKENIIDESGMPKERFSAEFPKEGPSILRIQQVVRGDSAAYFCASSPRPEWGLSNQPQHFGDGTRLSIL.

This clone has only one observation. This chain connects TRBV7-2 to TRBJ2-7; 9 bases are shared with TRBD1. J lost 3 bases, V lost 5 bases, and 8 bases had no gene match. CDR1 is SGHTA and CDR2 is FQGNSA in the germline V gene. CDR3 length: 15 residues. Here the CDR3 reads CASSPTGTGRYEQYF. In DNA, the CDR3 is TGTGCCAGCAGCCCCACCGGGACAGGGCGCTACGAGCAGTACTTC. Full variable domain (missing parts from reference TRBV7-2 and TRBJ2-7): GAGVSQSPSNKVTEKGKDVELRCDPISGHTALYWYRQSLGQGLEFLIYFQGNSAPDKSGLPSDRFSAERTGGSVSTLTIQRTQQEDSAVYLCASSPTGTGRYEQYFGPGTRLTVT.

The chain has TRBV4-3 and TRBJ2-2, with D possibly matching TRBD2 (6 bases). The CDR3 is 15 amino acids. V gave up 0 bases and J gave up 4 bases, with 9 bases separating them. The germline gives CDR1 LGHNA, CDR2 YSLEER. The CDR3 sequence is CASSQDREATGELFF. The CDR3, as DNA: TGCGCCAGCAGCCAAGATAGGGAGGCCACCGGGGAGCTGTTTTTT.

In nucleotides, the CDR3 is TGTGCCAGCAGTTTCTTACAGGGAAATCAGCCCCAGCATTTT. This gives the protein CASSFLQGNQPQHF. This chain links TRBV6-2 or TRBV6-3 with TRBJ1-5, with a possible D match to TRBD1 (6 bases). CDR3 size: 14 residues. Per the germline V gene, CDR1 is MNHEY and CDR2 is SVGEGT. Trimming pared 4 bases from V and 4 bases from J, leaving 11 bases between.

The chain combines TRBV4-1 with TRBJ2-3, with 7 bases that match TRBD1. This CDR3 is built from 14 residues. J gave up 1 base and V 5 bases, and 3 bases lay outside the gene matches. Germline CDR1 MGHRA, CDR2 YSYEKL. The CDR3 DNA follows: TGCGCCAGCAGCTACGACAGGGGCACAGATACGCAGTATTTT. Residues: CASSYDRGTDTQYF.

This rearrangement joins TRBV29-1 to TRBJ2-1, with TRBD2 matching 9 bases. V lost 4 bases to trimming and J lost 7 bases; unmatched junction nucleotides: 8. The CDR3 is made up of 14 amino acids. Germline-derived CDR1 and CDR2 are SQVTM and ANQGSEA. In DNA, the CDR3 is TGCAGCGTTGCAAGGCGACTAGCGGATAATGAGCAGTTCTTC. Translated, it gives CSVARRLADNEQFF.

This clone turned up a few times. The rearrangement links TRBV3-1 (or the pseudogene TRBV3-2) to TRBJ1-2; D might be TRBD1 (6 bases). Per the germline V gene, CDR1 is LGHDT and CDR2 is YNNKEL (reference sequence). V was pared by 3 bases and J by 8 bases, with 10 bases between. The CDR3 spans 12 residues. In DNA form, the CDR3 reads TGTGCCAGCAGCCATCCCGGGGGCGGCTACACCTTC. Protein sequence: CASSHPGGGYTF.

The rearrangement uses TRBV7-2 and TRBJ1-2; perhaps TRBD1 as D (5 bases). The V gene's germline CDR1 is SGHTA and CDR2 FQGNSA. The ends were cut back, 5 bases at V and 4 bases at J, with 11 bases in the middle. The CDR3 runs 13 residues. The CDR3 DNA sequence: TGTGCCAGCAGCCCCGACAGCTTCTATGGCTACACCTTC. Translating gives CASSPDSFYGYTF.

This chain connects TRBV7-3 to TRBJ1-6; 9 bases map to TRBD1. The CDR3 is made up of 21 amino acids. Trimming took 4 bases from V and 6 from J; bases not matched to a gene: 22. Germline lookup yields CDR1 SGHTA and CDR2 FQGTGA. The CDR3 DNA is TGTGCCAGCAGCTCCCCTCCCCCGGCTCCGGGACAGGGACCCTCTAATTCACCCCTCCACTTT. This translates into CASSSPPPAPGQGPSNSPLHF.

The J gene is TRBJ2-5, the V gene TRBV11-1; TRBD2 matches 9 bases. Trimming at V came to 4 bases and at J to 5 bases, leaving 11 bases not matched to a gene. CDR1 is SGHAT, CDR2 FQDESV, per germline (reference sequence). CDR3 size: 16 residues. The CDR3: CASSWGAGGLVETQYF. The DNA for the CDR3 is TGTGCCAGCAGCTGGGGAGCGGGGGGCCTAGTCGAGACCCAGTACTTC.

The chain couples TRBV5-4 to TRBJ1-6; TRBD1 aligns across 7 bases. The V and J ends lost 4 bases and 8 bases, in that order; junction bases with no gene match: 12. In germline, CDR1 is SGHNT, CDR2 YYREEE (reference sequence). The CDR3 totals 16 residues. CDR3 DNA sequence: TGTGCCAGCAGCACTGGACCCCGGGACAGTTATTCACCCCTCCACTTT. Protein: CASSTGPRDSYSPLHF.

As concerns this clone: A junction end diverges from the germline sequence, so it may reflect a read error. The rearrangement uses TRBV30 and TRBJ2-2; D is ambiguous. Germline lookup yields CDR1 GTSNPN and CDR2 SVGIG (reference sequence). The CDR3 runs 14 residues. CDR3: CAWSLPGTSGELFF. CDR3 coding DNA: TGTGCCTGGAGTCTGCCCGGCACGTCCGGCGAGCTGTTTTTT.

The V call is TRBV19, the J call TRBJ1-1; no clear D. Deletions cut 5 bases from V and 2 bases from J, with 18 bases between. This CDR3 comprises 16 residues. The V gene's germline CDR1 is LNHDA and CDR2 SQIVND (reference sequence). As DNA, the CDR3 is TGTGCCAGTAGTCGCAGCACCGGACGGGTTAACACTGAAGCTTTCTTT. Protein sequence: CASSRSTGRVNTEAFF.

The chain couples TRBV7-2 to TRBJ2-1; possible D gene TRBD2, 5 bases. Trimming took off 5 bases at V and 2 bases at J, with 16 bases between the two ends. This CDR3 has 16 residues. Germline V gene sequence: CDR1 SGHTA, CDR2 FQGNSA. CDR3 nucleotide sequence: TGTGCCAGCAGCCGCGCCGTAAGCGGTCCCTACAATGAGCAGTTCTTC. Amino acids: CASSRAVSGPYNEQFF.

A single count supports this clone. The chain links TRBV5-6 to TRBJ1-2; D is possibly TRBD1 (5 bases). Germline CDR1 reads SGHDT; CDR2 reads YYEEEE. V gave up 0 bases and J gave up 5 bases, with 8 bases separating them. This CDR3 is 13 amino acids long. In DNA, the CDR3 is TGTGCCAGCAGCTTGGGCGGGGGATATGGCTACACCTTC. It codes for CASSLGGGYGYTF.

This chain uses TRBV18 with TRBJ1-1; a possible D gene is TRBD1 (5 bases). Germline CDR1 is KGHSH and CDR2 is LQKENI. CDR3 length equals 12 residues. V was clipped by 6 bases and J by 11 bases, with 16 bases between them. The CDR3 is CASSSPRGTAFF. The CDR3 DNA reads as TGTGCCAGCTCGTCACCGAGGGGTACCGCTTTCTTT.

The chain carries TRBV7-2 and TRBJ1-2; D uncertain. The CDR3 sequence is 12 residues long. Trimming removed 6 bases from V and 1 base from J, with 6 bases in between. Germline assignment: CDR1 SGHTA and CDR2 FQGNSA. The chain's CDR3 is CASRTINYGYTF. CDR3 bases: TGTGCCAGCAGAACGATTAACTATGGCTACACCTTC. Full variable domain (missing parts from reference TRBV7-2 and TRBJ1-2): GAGVSQSPSNKVTEKGKDVELRCDPISGHTALYWYRQSLGQGLEFLIYFQGNSAPDKSGLPSDRFSAERTGGSVSTLTIQRTQQEDSAVYLCASRTINYGYTFGSGTRLTVV.